The T cell receptor (beta chain) described here comes from a study of spatial heterogeneity in lung cancer. Each molecule of TCR cDNA was tagged with one unique molecular identifier. Each CDR3 protein gets one entry after TCRdb re-called the 5' RACE reads with MiXCR. The sample carries under 85,000 distinct CDR3 sequences, 8% recorded once. The CDR3 loop spans 15 amino acids. With 0 bases removed from V and 7 bases from J, the gap between germline ends came to 12 bases. Germline V CDR1 and CDR2: MNHEY, SVGEGT. Time point: sample taken at primary tumor resection. The cohort: some 73 early-stage, untreated non-small cell lung cancer patients. Sequencing was performed on whole RNA extracted from tumor and nontumor lung tissue, or from frozen PBMC, and the material was left unsorted. This clonotype has at least ten counts.

The rearrangement links TRBV6-2 or TRBV6-3 to TRBJ2-2; D call uncertain. This clonotype was sampled from a male donor with early-stage non-small cell lung cancer. The sequenced sample was PBMCs, obtained at surgery. Here the CDR3 reads CASSYSTRIIGELFF. CDR3 nucleotides: TGTGCCAGCAGTTACTCGACCCGCATTATCGGGGAGCTGTTTTTT.